The sequence of this T cell receptor beta chain was determined in a study of glioma-infiltrating T cells. Study-wide results and caveats: Tissue-blood divergence was below expectation in non-neoplastic patients, above in gliomas. Very few CDR3 sequences were shared between tissue and blood.

The table lists this clonotype with a few counts. Its antigen is still unknown. The J segment lost 7 bases and the V segment lost 6 bases, leaving 7 bases of the junction unmatched. Per germline, CDR1 MNHEY and CDR2 SMNVEV (reference sequence). The CDR3 sequence is 15 residues long. Using RNA template, CDR3s of TCR alpha and beta were amplified with iRepertoire arm-PCR. TCRdb redid the calling of the multiplex PCR reads with MiXCR, one entry per CDR3 protein. This repertoire shows about 130,000 distinct CDR3 sequences, about 22% found once; its top ten account for under 35%. The source of this sequence is a human donor with low-grade glioma or glioblastoma, undergoing nonglioma brain surgery, or in good health (not recorded which). The V gene is TRBV27, the J gene TRBJ1-4; 11 bases are shared with TRBD1. Sequencing was done on a sample of glioma tissue, nonneoplastic brain tissue, or PBMCs (not recorded which). CDR3 region: CASSLGQGVGEKLFF. Here the CDR3 DNA reads TGTGCCAGCAGCCTGGGACAGGGGGTTGGTGAAAAACTGTTTTTT.